The next 22 T cell receptor beta chains were all read from a single sample in a study of blood T cell repertoires in COVID-19. Assay: immunoSEQ multiplex PCR; the TCRdb copy retains only in-frame clones and omits some. Of some 97,000 clones in the sample, around 85% were seen once. Material for sequencing was peripheral blood. Source of these receptors: a human donor in a cohort sampled during active COVID-19.

This clone has at least ten counts. This chain joins TRBV27 and TRBJ2-7; 9 bases align to TRBD1. The junction had 5 bases not matched to a gene; V was cut back by 6 bases and J by 5 bases. CDR1 and CDR2 (germline): MNHEY, SMNVEV (reference sequence). The CDR3 is 13 residues long. CDR3 loop: CASSGTGSHEQYF. The CDR3 DNA is TGTGCCAGCAGCGGGACAGGGAGCCACGAGCAGTACTTC.

The rearrangement links TRBV18 to TRBJ2-7; 9 positions match TRBD1. CDR1 is KGHSH and CDR2 is LQKENI in the germline V gene. The CDR3 covers 14 residues. With 4 bases clipped from V and 4 bases from J, the junction kept 5 bases outside the gene matches. CDR3 protein: CASSRGTGWYEQYF. The CDR3 bases are TGTGCCAGCTCACGGGGGACAGGGTGGTACGAGCAGTACTTC.

The gene calls are TRBV7-2 and TRBJ2-1; TRBD2 matches at 8 bases. This CDR3 is 16 amino acids long. Unmatched junction bases numbered 3, after V lost 0 bases and J lost 2 bases. The germline V gene has CDR1 SGHTA and CDR2 FQGNSA. The CDR3 DNA sequence: TGTGCCAGCAGCTTAGCGGCGGGAGGAACCTACAATGAGCAGTTCTTC. Amino acids: CASSLAAGGTYNEQFF.

This clone occurred once. The rearrangement joins TRBV7-2 to TRBJ1-1; a possible D gene is TRBD1 (5 bases). The V end was cut by 1 base, the J end by 1 base, with 10 bases between. Germline values: CDR1 SGHTA, CDR2 FQGNSA. The CDR3 contains 15 residues. The CDR3 is CASSLDTGWNTEAFF. CDR3 coding DNA: TGTGCCAGCAGCTTAGATACAGGCTGGAACACTGAAGCTTTCTTT.

The genes are TRBV7-2 and TRBJ1-2, with D tentatively TRBD1 (5 bases). V was shortened by 3 bases and J by 8 bases, with 13 bases between the two germline ends. Germline loops: CDR1 SGHTA, CDR2 FQGNSA. The CDR3 length is 13 residues. CDR3 in DNA: TGTGCCAGCAGCTTCCAAGGGGTTGTCGGCTACACCTTC. This codes for CASSFQGVVGYTF.

The rearrangement links TRBV19 to TRBJ1-6; 9 bases line up with TRBD1. CDR3 length: 14 amino acids. Trimming took 6 bases from V and 7 from J; bases not matched to a gene: 4. Germline-derived CDR1 and CDR2 are LNHDA and SQIVND (reference sequence). The chain's CDR3 is CASSLTGGNSPLHF. In DNA form, the CDR3 reads TGTGCCAGTAGCCTGACAGGGGGGAATTCACCCCTCCACTTT. The full variable domain, in which reference TRBV19 and TRBJ1-6 provide the parts outside the CDR3, is DGGITQSPKYLFRKEGQNVTLSCEQNLNHDAMYWYRQDPGQGLRLIYYSQIVNDFQKGDIAEGYSVSREKKESFPLTVTSAQKNPTAFYLCASSLTGGNSPLHFGNGTRLTVT.

In this sample, this clone turned up a few times. The J gene is TRBJ2-3, the V gene TRBV7-8; tentatively, D is TRBD2 (5 bases). Per germline, CDR1 SGHVS and CDR2 FQNEAQ. Trimming left V 0 bases short and J 4 bases short, with 8 bases between. The CDR3 consists of 14 residues. The CDR3 DNA follows: TGTGCCAGCAGCTTAGCGGGGAGCCCAGATACGCAGTATTTT. Its translation is CASSLAGSPDTQYF. Looking up the rest from reference TRBV7-8 and TRBJ2-3 gives the full variable domain: GAGVSQSPRYKVAKRGQDVALRCDPISGHVSLFWYQQALGQGPEFLTYFQNEAQLDKSGLPSDRFFAERPEGSVSTLKIQRTQQEDSAVYLCASSLAGSPDTQYFGPGTRLTVL.

The CDR3 coding sequence is TGTGCCAGCAGTCCCGGGACAGGGGTTGGCAATGAGCAGTTCTTC. Its protein product is CASSPGTGVGNEQFF. This chain connects TRBV6-4 to TRBJ2-1; the match to TRBD1 covers 10 bases. V lost 5 bases to trimming and J lost 6 bases; unmatched junction nucleotides: 7. Germline CDR1 MRHNA, CDR2 SNTAGT. This CDR3 spans 15 amino acids.

The V gene is TRBV6-6, the J gene TRBJ1-4; weak D call: TRBD1 (6 bases). Trimming pared 5 bases from V and 3 bases from J, leaving 19 bases between. CDR1 MNHNY and CDR2 SVGAGI come from the germline V gene (reference sequence). This CDR3 is built from 17 residues. The CDR3 nucleotides read TGTGCCAGCAGTCCCAGGGGCGTGGGTACGGCTAATGAAAAACTGTTTTTT. Encoded protein: CASSPRGVGTANEKLFF.

The chain employs TRBV4-3 and TRBJ2-3, with 12 bases identical to TRBD2. CDR1 is LGHNA and CDR2 is YSLEER in the germline V gene. The V and J ends lost 0 bases and 5 bases, in that order; junction bases with no gene match: 3. This CDR3 has 16 residues. The CDR3 loop is CASSQDEGLAGDTQYF. The DNA of the CDR3 is TGCGCCAGCAGCCAAGATGAGGGACTAGCGGGAGATACGCAGTATTTT.

The CDR3, as DNA: TGTGCCAGCAGCCGGAGCGGGAGCTACAATGAGCAGTTCTTC. Amino acids: CASSRSGSYNEQFF. The genes are TRBV6-2 or TRBV6-3 and TRBJ2-1; 8 bases are a match to TRBD2. J lost 3 bases, V lost 6 bases, and 4 bases had no gene match. Germline CDR1 is MNHEY and CDR2 is SVGEGT. This CDR3 contains 14 residues.

This chain joins TRBV6-2 or TRBV6-3 and TRBJ2-1; 9 nucleotides align to TRBD2. This CDR3 is 14 amino acids long. The junction had 3 bases not matched to a gene; V was cut back by 2 bases and J by 7 bases. Germline-derived CDR1 and CDR2 are MNHEY and SVGEGT. CDR3 sequence reads: CASSYGTSFNEQFF. CDR3 bases: TGTGCCAGCAGTTACGGGACTAGCTTTAATGAGCAGTTCTTC.

Only one count was recorded for this clone. V usage is TRBV20-1 and J usage is TRBJ1-5, with TRBD1 as a possible D gene (5 bases). The CDR3 is made up of 15 amino acids. V lost 3 bases and J 3 bases, leaving 15 bases between the germline ends. Per the germline V gene, CDR1 is DFQATT and CDR2 is SNEGSKA (reference sequence). The CDR3 region has the DNA TGCAGTGCTAGTCGGCCAGGGAGGGACAATCAGCCCCAGCATTTT. It is translated as CSASRPGRDNQPQHF.

The CDR3 coding sequence is TGTGCCAGCAGCTTTTTCAGCGGGGGAGGCACAGATACGCAGTATTTT. As protein: CASSFFSGGGTDTQYF. The genes are TRBV7-2 and TRBJ2-3; TRBD2 agrees at 8 bases. Losses at the gene ends were 3 bases for V and 1 base for J; bases not matched to a gene: 6. Germline assignment: CDR1 SGHTA and CDR2 FQGNSA. The CDR3 is 16 residues long. The full variable domain, with the rest looked up from reference TRBV7-2 and TRBJ2-3, is GAGVSQSPSNKVTEKGKDVELRCDPISGHTALYWYRQSLGQGLEFLIYFQGNSAPDKSGLPSDRFSAERTGGSVSTLTIQRTQQEDSAVYLCASSFFSGGGTDTQYFGPGTRLTVL.

DNA for the CDR3: TGTGCCAGCACCCCCCAGGGCGGTGAAAAACTGTTTTTT. Translation: CASTPQGGEKLFF. The chain recombines TRBV11-2 with TRBJ1-4; TRBD1 is a possible D gene (5 bases). Trimming removed 7 bases from V and 7 bases from J, with 13 bases in between. This CDR3 region has 13 residues. Germline CDR1 is SGHAT and CDR2 is FQNNGV.

CDR3 region: CASSPVGGGPLEQYF. CDR3 in DNA: TGTGCCAGCTCACCAGTTGGAGGGGGCCCCCTCGAGCAGTACTTC. V and J are TRBV18 and TRBJ2-7; perhaps TRBD1 as D (7 bases). This CDR3 region has 15 residues. Trimming left V 2 bases short and J 6 bases short, with 17 bases between. Looked up from germline, CDR1 is KGHSH and CDR2 is LQKENI.

The chain employs TRBV2 and TRBJ1-5; weak D call: TRBD1 (6 bases). This CDR3 is 13 amino acids long. Germline CDR1 is SNHLY and CDR2 is FYNNEI. V was pared by 4 bases and J by 4 bases, with 8 bases between. The CDR3 DNA sequence: TGTGCCAGCAGTGGACAGGTGAATCAGCCCCAGCATTTT. It is translated as CASSGQVNQPQHF.

The rearrangement joins TRBV5-6 to TRBJ2-7; the match to TRBD2 covers 8 bases. After removal of 4 bases from V and 2 bases from J, the junction contained 11 bases not matched to a gene. The CDR3 totals 16 residues. The germline CDR1 and CDR2 sequences are SGHDT and YYEEEE. The CDR3 sequence: CASSQDLVRGAYEQYF. Here the CDR3 DNA reads TGTGCCAGCAGCCAGGATTTGGTGCGGGGGGCCTACGAGCAGTACTTC. Combining the CDR3 with reference TRBV5-6 and TRBJ2-7 gives the whole variable domain DAGVTQSPTHLIKTRGQQVTLRCSPKSGHDTVSWYQQALGQGPQFIFQYYEEEERQRGNFPDRFSGHQFPNYSSELNVNALLLGDSALYLCASSQDLVRGAYEQYFGPGTRLTVT.

Worth noting for this clone: The junction differs from germline at one of its ends, possibly a read error. The chain joins TRBV30 to TRBJ1-1; 9 bases line up with TRBD1. Germline CDR1 reads GTSNPN; CDR2 reads SVGIG (reference sequence). CDR3 size: 13 residues. The CDR3 loop is CVWTQQGAGEAFF. The CDR3 bases are TGTGTCTGGACCCAACAGGGGGCAGGTGAAGCTTTCTTT.

The chain uses TRBV28 and TRBJ1-4; 8 bases map to TRBD1. This CDR3 contains 15 residues. In germline, CDR1 is MDHEN, CDR2 SYDVKM. V lost 6 bases and J lost 6; bases outside the gene matches: 9. CDR3 DNA sequence: TGTGCCAGCAGATCTCCCCAGGGGGCATATGAAAAACTGTTTTTT. It translates to CASRSPQGAYEKLFF.

The V gene is TRBV7-2, the J gene TRBJ2-7, with TRBD2 as a possible D gene (6 bases). The V and J ends lost 5 bases and 2 bases respectively, with 16 bases between them. This CDR3 contains 15 residues. In germline, CDR1 is SGHTA, CDR2 FQGNSA. The CDR3 coding sequence is TGTGCCAGCAGCCTCGAGGTGGGGGGTACCTACGAGCAGTACTTC. This gives the protein CASSLEVGGTYEQYF.

V usage is TRBV27 and J usage is TRBJ2-7; 7 bases fit TRBD2. Per the germline V gene, CDR1 is MNHEY and CDR2 is SMNVEV (reference sequence). CDR3 length: 14 residues. With 2 bases clipped from V and 3 bases from J, the junction kept 4 bases outside the gene matches. Here the CDR3 DNA reads TGTGCCAGCAGTTTAAAAAGCGGGATCTACGAGCAGTACTTC. This encodes CASSLKSGIYEQYF.